The 5 T cell receptor beta chains below all came from one sample that was sequenced in a study of regulatory T cells in long-lasting Graves disease. Indicated time point: newly diagnosed GD, antithyroid drugs for less than 3 months. PBMC RNA served as the TCR library source. Arm-PCR of CDR3 regions with iRepertoire HTBI primers generated TCR beta libraries. TCRdb processed the multiplex PCR reads anew with MiXCR; each CDR3 protein has one entry. The repertoire holds 300,000 to 400,000 distinct CDR3 sequences, approximately 16% seen once, with about 32% in the top ten. In addition, the sample was reused for a study of T cells in Graves' hyperthyroidism and ophthalmopathy.

The source was peripheral blood mononuclear cells (PBMCs), collected at new diagnosis, from a patient treated with antithyroid drugs. The receptors originated from a man aged 40-49 years with Graves disease.

At least ten counts were recorded for this clonotype. The rearrangement uses TRBV7-9 and TRBJ2-3, with D perhaps given as TRBD1 or TRBD2 (5 bases each). The CDR3 length is 18 residues. Germline V lookup: CDR1 SEHNR, CDR2 FQNEAQ (reference sequence). V shed 5 bases and J shed 4 bases, with 25 bases lying between them. The CDR3 sequence is CASSPFLGAGEGPDTQYF. The DNA for the CDR3 is TGTGCCAGCAGCCCTTTTCTGGGCGCGGGCGAGGGACCAGATACGCAGTATTTT.

This clonotype was seen a handful of times. V is TRBV10-3 and J is TRBJ2-6, with D possibly being TRBD1 (6 bases). CDR3 length equals 19 residues. V was pared by 0 bases and J by 1 base, with 16 bases between. CDR1 and CDR2 from the germline V gene are ENHRY and SYGVKD. The CDR3 DNA sequence: TGTGCCATCAGTGAGTCTAAAGGGGGTTCTGTGTCTGGGGCCAACGTCCTGACTTTC. It yields the protein CAISESKGGSVSGANVLTF.

There are a few counts of this clonotype. V and J are TRBV29-1 and TRBJ1-5, with TRBD1 matching over 8 bases. There are 13 residues in the CDR3. The germline V gene encodes CDR1 SQVTM and CDR2 ANQGSEA. The J segment lost 2 bases and the V segment lost 6 bases, leaving 3 bases of the junction unmatched. CDR3 bases: TGCAGCGTCGCGACAGGGGGCAATCAGCCCCAGCATTTT. Protein product: CSVATGGNQPQHF.

The sample holds a few counts of this clonotype. One junction end does not reproduce the germline sequence, and a read error may be involved. The genes are TRBV27 and TRBJ1-4; possibly TRBD1 for D (5 bases). Germline CDR1 reads MNHEY; CDR2 reads SMNVEV (reference sequence). The CDR3 totals 13 residues. The CDR3 region is CASSRAGGEKLFF. CDR3 bases: TGTGCGAGCAGTAGAGCGGGGGGTGAAAAACTGTTTTTT.

This clonotype has a handful of counts. This chain links TRBV6-1 with TRBJ2-7; TRBD1 aligns across 8 bases. Germline values: CDR1 MNHNS, CDR2 SASEGT. The V segment lost 1 base and the J segment 5 bases; nucleotides outside the gene matches: 4. This CDR3 region has 14 residues. The CDR3 spells CASSEVDRADEQYF. The CDR3 coding sequence is TGTGCCAGCAGTGAAGTGGACAGGGCTGACGAGCAGTACTTC.